The 32 T cell receptor beta chains listed next were all sequenced from one sample in a study of T cell responses to AZD1222 COVID-19 vaccine. Profiling relied on immunoSEQ multiplex PCR, and the TCRdb table lists in-frame clones only, not all of them. In the table there are fewer than 200,000 clones, around 85% of which are singletons. The sequencing used peripheral blood, collected 28 days after the second AZD1222 dose. These receptors all stem from an adult who received the AZD1222 COVID-19 vaccine.

There are a few counts of this clone. This chain joins TRBV19 and TRBJ2-1, with a possible D match to TRBD1 (5 bases). CDR3 length: 15 amino acids. Germline V gene data show CDR1 as LNHDA and CDR2 as SQIVND (reference sequence). With 6 bases removed from V and 3 bases from J, the gap between germline ends came to 15 bases. CDR3: CASRATGSIYNEQFF. The DNA for the CDR3 is TGTGCCAGTAGAGCCACAGGTTCTATCTACAATGAGCAGTTCTTC.

This sequence joins TRBV21-1 and TRBJ1-2. TRBV21-1 is flagged as a pseudogene. The CDR3 totals 19 residues. CDR3 DNA: TGTGCCAGCAGCAACGCTCTATCTAGGGCTTCACCTCCCCACTATGGCTACACCTTC. As protein: CASSNALSRASPPHYGYTF.

This chain links TRBV5-1 with TRBJ2-7; 11 nucleotides line up with TRBD1. The CDR3 contains 15 residues. Trimming removed 4 bases from V and 4 bases from J; junction bases left unmatched: 7. Germline-derived CDR1 and CDR2 are SGHRS and YFSETQ. This chain's CDR3 is CASSEWTGGEYEQYF. The DNA of the CDR3 is TGCGCCAGCAGCGAGTGGACAGGGGGCGAGTACGAGCAGTACTTC.

This rearrangement joins TRBV29-1 to TRBJ1-1; no reliable D call. V was cut by 7 bases and J by 2 bases, with 11 bases left in between. The CDR3 extends over 12 amino acids. Germline CDR1 is SQVTM and CDR2 is ANQGSEA. CDR3 protein: CSGRTSNTEAFF. Here the CDR3 DNA reads TGCAGCGGTCGGACGTCCAACACTGAAGCTTTCTTT.

The rearrangement joins TRBV4-1 to TRBJ2-1; D possibly uses TRBD1 or TRBD2 (5 bases each). The CDR3 totals 16 residues. Germline lookup yields CDR1 MGHRA and CDR2 YSYEKL. Trimming cost V 0 bases and J 7 bases, with 16 bases left between them. In nucleotides, the CDR3 is TGCGCCAGCAGCCAAGATCCGGTGGGGCCGGGGAATGAGCAGTTCTTC. Translation gives CASSQDPVGPGNEQFF.

The chain employs TRBV7-9 and TRBJ1-5, with D possibly being TRBD1 (5 bases). Trimming took 4 bases from V and 7 from J, leaving 14 bases between them. The CDR3 sequence is 14 residues long. CDR1 is SEHNR, CDR2 FQNEAQ, per germline (reference sequence). Here the CDR3 reads CASSYSGVRQPQHF. The CDR3 region has the DNA TGTGCCAGCAGCTACTCGGGGGTCCGCCAGCCCCAGCATTTT.

The chain joins TRBV5-1 to TRBJ1-2; TRBD1 is a possible D gene (6 bases). Germline CDR1 reads SGHRS; CDR2 reads YFSETQ. The CDR3 extends over 13 amino acids. V was trimmed by 0 bases and J by 11 bases, leaving 14 bases between them. The CDR3 sequence is CASSLAPSQGYTF. The CDR3, as DNA: TGCGCCAGCAGCTTGGCCCCGTCGCAGGGGTACACCTTC.

The rearrangement joins TRBV5-1 to TRBJ2-6, with a weak D call TRBD2 (6 bases). V lost 5 bases to trimming and J lost 0 bases, with 15 bases between them. The CDR3 is 17 amino acids. Germline lookup yields CDR1 SGHRS and CDR2 YFSETQ. CDR3 protein: CASRAGTGYSGANVLTF. Here the CDR3 DNA reads TGCGCCAGCAGGGCCGGGACTGGGTACTCTGGGGCCAACGTCCTGACTTTC.

This rearrangement joins TRBV27 to TRBJ2-5; 12 nucleotides match TRBD2. With 6 bases clipped from V and 1 base from J, the junction kept 3 bases outside the gene matches. CDR3 length: 15 amino acids. The germline CDR1 and CDR2 sequences are MNHEY and SMNVEV (reference sequence). DNA for the CDR3: TGTGCCAGCAGCCCGGGACTAGCGGGCCAAGAGACCCAGTACTTC. Protein: CASSPGLAGQETQYF.

A few counts support this clone. The CDR3 DNA sequence: TGTGCCAGCTCCAACGGCCAGCTATCTGGAAACACCATATATTTT. This sequence encodes CASSNGQLSGNTIYF. The chain combines TRBV7-2 with TRBJ1-3; D remains unclear. The germline V gene has CDR1 SGHTA and CDR2 FQGNSA. V lost 8 bases to trimming and J lost 1 base, with 15 bases between them. The CDR3 runs 15 residues.

The genes are TRBV12-3 or TRBV12-4 and TRBJ1-4, with no clear D. Trimming took 6 bases from V and 7 from J, leaving 12 bases between them. The CDR3 extends over 13 amino acids. This CDR3 reads CASRDGGSEKLFF. The CDR3 nucleotides read TGTGCCAGCAGGGACGGAGGGAGTGAAAAACTGTTTTTT.

This chain connects TRBV7-6 to TRBJ1-3, with TRBD1 matching over 9 bases. The germline V gene has CDR1 SGHVS and CDR2 FNYEAQ. This CDR3 comprises 18 residues. After removal of 5 bases from V and 0 bases from J, the junction contained 11 bases not matched to a gene. CDR3 sequence reads: CASSARQGEGVSGNTIYF. CDR3 DNA sequence: TGTGCCAGCAGCGCCCGACAGGGGGAGGGAGTCTCTGGAAACACCATATATTTT.

The chain employs TRBV24-1 and TRBJ1-2, with D maybe TRBD1 (5 bases). V was clipped by 9 bases and J by 1 base, with 14 bases between them. The germline V gene encodes CDR1 KGHDR and CDR2 SFDVKD. The CDR3 sequence is 14 residues long. The CDR3 reads CATVLRGLNYGYTF. CDR3 coding DNA: TGTGCCACCGTCCTTAGGGGACTTAACTATGGCTACACCTTC.

This clone was counted once. This chain connects TRBV4-2 to TRBJ1-3, with D tentatively TRBD1 (5 bases). Trimming left V 4 bases short and J 3 bases short, with 19 bases between. From germline, CDR1 is LGHNA and CDR2 YNFKEQ. The CDR3 sequence is 17 residues long. The CDR3 DNA sequence: TGTGCCAGCAGCCCAGCGGGGCTGGAGAGCTATGGAAACACCATATATTTT. Translation gives CASSPAGLESYGNTIYF.

The chain is built from TRBV3-1 (or the pseudogene TRBV3-2) and TRBJ1-5; 7 bases match TRBD1. Germline CDR1 reads LGHDT; CDR2 reads YNNKEL (reference sequence). Unmatched junction bases numbered 6, after V lost 4 bases and J lost 3 bases. The CDR3 length is 15 residues. The CDR3 region has the DNA TGTGCCAGCAGCCGAACAGGGGCTATCAATCAGCCCCAGCATTTT. Its protein is CASSRTGAINQPQHF.

The rearrangement joins TRBV5-4 to TRBJ1-1; perhaps TRBD1 as D (6 bases). Germline V gives CDR1 SGHNT, CDR2 YYREEE (reference sequence). The CDR3 extends over 14 amino acids. V lost 2 bases to trimming and J lost 1 base, with 9 bases between them. The DNA for the CDR3 is TGTGCCAGCAGCTTACAGGGACAGAACACTGAAGCTTTCTTT. It codes for CASSLQGQNTEAFF.

The CDR3 DNA is TGCGCCAGCAGCTTGGCGGCTCCAGGGGGCTTAGAGACCCAGTACTTC. It codes for CASSLAAPGGLETQYF. The chain recombines TRBV5-1 with TRBJ2-5; the match to TRBD1 covers 8 bases. CDR3 length equals 16 residues. The trim removed 0 bases at V and 4 bases at J, leaving 8 bases unmatched. Germline CDR1 reads SGHRS; CDR2 reads YFSETQ. The entire variable domain, with the rest obtained from reference TRBV5-1 and TRBJ2-5, is as follows: KAGVTQTPRYLIKTRGQQVTLSCSPISGHRSVSWYQQTPGQGLQFLFEYFSETQRNKGNFPGRFSGRQFSNSRSEMNVSTLELGDSALYLCASSLAAPGGLETQYFGPGTRLLVL.

The chain combines TRBV7-9 with TRBJ2-1; perhaps TRBD1 as D (6 bases). Germline-derived CDR1 and CDR2 are SEHNR and FQNEAQ (reference sequence). V was pared by 5 bases and J by 4 bases, with 18 bases between. The CDR3 covers 16 residues. This CDR3 reads CASSPIRDKDYNEQFF. DNA of the CDR3: TGTGCCAGCAGCCCGATCCGGGACAAAGATTACAATGAGCAGTTCTTC.

The V gene is TRBV2, the J gene TRBJ2-3; 14 positions match TRBD2. CDR1 is SNHLY and CDR2 is FYNNEI in the germline V gene. This CDR3 is 17 amino acids long. The trim removed 6 bases at V and 0 bases at J, leaving 5 bases unmatched. DNA for the CDR3: TGTGCCAGCAGGGGCAGGACTAGCGGGGGGAGCACAGATACGCAGTATTTT. It encodes CASRGRTSGGSTDTQYF.

The chain combines TRBV5-4 with TRBJ2-5, with 11 bases matching TRBD2. J was trimmed by 2 bases and V by 4 bases; bases with no gene match: 4. Germline loops: CDR1 SGHNT, CDR2 YYREEE (reference sequence). This CDR3 comprises 15 residues. For the CDR3, the DNA is TGTGCCAGCAGCGAGACTAGCGGGACACAAGAGACCCAGTACTTC. Translated: CASSETSGTQETQYF.

This chain joins TRBV4-1 and TRBJ2-2, with D perhaps TRBD1 (5 bases). Germline CDR1 MGHRA, CDR2 YSYEKL. Trimming took off 4 bases at V and 5 bases at J, with 11 bases between the two ends. The CDR3 has 14 residues. This CDR3 is CASSRPQGTGELFF. CDR3 DNA: TGCGCCAGCAGCCGCCCTCAGGGAACCGGGGAGCTGTTTTTT.

This clone was observed a handful of times. The chain recombines TRBV5-1 with TRBJ1-5; D unclear. CDR3 length: 14 residues. In germline, CDR1 is SGHRS, CDR2 YFSETQ. The ends were cut back, 0 bases at V and 3 bases at J, with 7 bases in the middle. The CDR3 protein is CASSLDGNNQPQHF. CDR3 in DNA: TGCGCCAGCAGCTTGGATGGGAACAATCAGCCCCAGCATTTT.

CDR3: CASSFFGGSNPEAFF. Written as DNA, the CDR3 is TGTGCCAGCAGCTTTTTCGGAGGAAGTAACCCTGAAGCTTTCTTT. The chain is built from TRBV7-2 and TRBJ1-1; D is uncertain. Trimming shortened V by 3 bases and J by 6 bases, and 17 bases separated the two germline ends. CDR1 and CDR2 from the germline V gene are SGHTA and FQGNSA. The CDR3 has 15 residues.

The chain has TRBV3-1 (or the pseudogene TRBV3-2) and TRBJ1-6; 9 nucleotides agree with TRBD1. With 0 bases clipped from V and 4 bases from J, the junction kept 4 bases outside the gene matches. This CDR3 has 17 residues. The germline gives CDR1 LGHDT, CDR2 YNNKEL (reference sequence). This chain's CDR3 is CASSQDRGQGYNSPLHF. The DNA for the CDR3 is TGTGCCAGCAGCCAAGATCGCGGACAGGGGTATAATTCACCCCTCCACTTT.

This clone was found once. The CDR3 here is CAWSGGGGNTIYF. In DNA, the CDR3 is TGTGCCTGGAGCGGAGGGGGGGGAAACACCATATATTTT. The chain combines TRBV30 with TRBJ1-3; a possible D gene is TRBD1 (6 bases). CDR3 length: 13 amino acids. Germline CDR1 reads GTSNPN; CDR2 reads SVGIG (reference sequence). V lost 3 bases to trimming and J lost 4 bases, with 10 bases between them.

The V and J genes are TRBV19 and TRBJ1-3; D is undetermined. The CDR3 consists of 15 residues. V lost 3 bases, J lost 4 bases, and 13 bases lay in between. Germline V gene lookup returns CDR1 LNHDA and CDR2 SQIVND (reference sequence). The CDR3: CASSIRLIGGNTIYF. CDR3 coding DNA: TGTGCCAGTAGTATCCGGCTTATAGGCGGAAACACCATATATTTT.

The genes are TRBV11-2 and TRBJ2-7; no definite D call. CDR1 and CDR2 from the germline V gene are SGHAT and FQNNGV. This CDR3 contains 18 residues. Trimming took off 5 bases at V and 2 bases at J, with 25 bases between the two ends. CDR3 DNA: TGTGCCAGCAGCCCGATCAAGCGTACCCCGGACGGCCCCTACGAGCAGTACTTC. It codes for CASSPIKRTPDGPYEQYF.

The chain is built from TRBV7-8 and TRBJ2-3; tentative D call: TRBD2 (6 bases). The germline CDR1 and CDR2 sequences are SGHVS and FQNEAQ. The CDR3 extends over 12 amino acids. The germline V and J ends were trimmed by 8 bases and 8 bases, with 14 bases remaining between them. The CDR3 loop reads CASHLGGGTQYF. In DNA, the CDR3 is TGTGCCAGCCACCTCGGGGGAGGTACGCAGTATTTT.

This chain links TRBV3-1 (or the pseudogene TRBV3-2) with TRBJ2-5; D is unclear. Trimming took off 1 base at V and 5 bases at J, with 11 bases between the two ends. This CDR3 has 14 residues. Germline CDR1 and CDR2: LGHDT and YNNKEL (reference sequence). The DNA of the CDR3 is TGTGCCAGCAGCCAAGCATCGGGCGGCGAGACCCAGTACTTC. Translating it yields CASSQASGGETQYF.

This sequence joins TRBV12-3 or TRBV12-4 and TRBJ1-1, with D unclear. CDR3 length: 13 residues. V dropped 6 bases and J dropped 4 bases, with 12 bases sitting between them. DNA of the CDR3: TGTGCCAGCAGCCGCGCAAGAGGCACTGAAGCTTTCTTT. Residues: CASSRARGTEAFF.

This clone was recorded once. The V call is TRBV6-1, the J call TRBJ1-2; 9 bases are a match to TRBD1. The V gene end was trimmed by 4 bases and the J gene end by 2 bases; junction bases not matched to a gene: 8. This CDR3 has 16 amino acids. CDR1 is MNHNS, CDR2 SASEGT, per germline. The CDR3 region is CASSVGTGGVNYGYTF. The CDR3 DNA sequence: TGTGCCAGCAGTGTGGGTACAGGGGGCGTAAACTATGGCTACACCTTC.

The chain uses TRBV12-5 and TRBJ1-5; D perhaps matches TRBD1 (6 bases). CDR1 LGHNT and CDR2 FRNRAP come from the germline V gene. V was cut by 0 bases and J by 0 bases, with 12 bases left in between. The CDR3 contains 17 residues. The CDR3 DNA reads as TGTGCTAGTGGTTTGGTACAAAGGGGGGTTAGCAATCAGCCCCAGCATTTT. Its protein product is CASGLVQRGVSNQPQHF.